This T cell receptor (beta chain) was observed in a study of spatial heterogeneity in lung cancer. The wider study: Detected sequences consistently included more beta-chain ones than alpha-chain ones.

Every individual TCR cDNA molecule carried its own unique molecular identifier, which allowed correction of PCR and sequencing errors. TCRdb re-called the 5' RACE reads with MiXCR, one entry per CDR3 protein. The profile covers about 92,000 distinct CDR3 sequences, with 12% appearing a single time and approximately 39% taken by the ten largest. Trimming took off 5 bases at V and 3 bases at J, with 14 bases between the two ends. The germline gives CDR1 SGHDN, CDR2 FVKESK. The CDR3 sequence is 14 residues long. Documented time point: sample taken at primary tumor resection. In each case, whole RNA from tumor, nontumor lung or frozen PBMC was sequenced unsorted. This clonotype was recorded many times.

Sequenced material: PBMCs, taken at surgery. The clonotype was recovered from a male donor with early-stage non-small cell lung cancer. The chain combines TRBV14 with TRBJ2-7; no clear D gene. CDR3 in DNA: TGTGCCAGCAGCTACGACACCGTCCGCTACGAGCAGTACTTC. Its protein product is CASSYDTVRYEQYF.